The T cell receptor (beta chain) described here comes from a study of blood T cell repertoires in COVID-19. The CDR3 is 14 residues long. Germline values: CDR1 SGHTA, CDR2 FQGNSA. Trimming removed 3 bases at V and 4 bases at J, with 12 bases between. Original processing notes: Amplification with reference gene primers provided the estimates of nucleated cell counts. The data were produced by immunoSEQ multiplex PCR, yet TCRdb's version contains in-frame clones alone and is incomplete. That table gives V, J and clone size, and the DNA gave D and trimming. The sample records a few hundred thousand clones, about 90% being singletons. Participant-given clinical history determined each cohort assignment.

Specimen: PBMCs or T cells enriched from blood (not recorded which). This receptor was obtained from a woman aged 25 to 39 who had recovered from COVID-19. The rearrangement uses TRBV7-2 and TRBJ2-5, with a possible D match to TRBD2 (7 bases). This CDR3 is CASSFGGGPETQYF. For the CDR3, the DNA is TGTGCCAGCAGCTTTGGGGGGGGCCCAGAGACCCAGTACTTC.